Each of the 20 T cell receptor beta chains below was sequenced from the same sample in a study of blood T cell repertoires in COVID-19. Assay: immunoSEQ multiplex PCR; the TCRdb copy retains only in-frame clones and omits some. The sample yields under 250,000 clones, more than 65% seen once. Sequencing was performed on peripheral blood. The receptors were gathered from a man aged 45-60 years with active or convalescent COVID-19.

This chain uses TRBV12-3 or TRBV12-4 with TRBJ2-2; TRBD2 is a possible D gene (5 bases). The CDR3 spans 13 residues. The ends were cut back, 7 bases at V and 7 bases at J, with 13 bases in the middle. The CDR3 sequence is CASTLSGGGELFF. The CDR3 DNA follows: TGTGCCAGCACTCTTAGTGGAGGCGGGGAGCTGTTTTTT.

The CDR3 reads CASSLDSTGRNEKLFF. CDR3 DNA: TGTGCCAGCAGCTTAGATTCGACAGGGCGGAATGAAAAACTGTTTTTT. The gene calls are TRBV7-9 and TRBJ1-4, with 7 bases fitting TRBD1. From germline, CDR1 is SEHNR and CDR2 FQNEAQ (reference sequence). The CDR3 is made up of 16 amino acids. J gave up 5 bases and V 1 base, and 7 bases lay outside the gene matches.

On this clone itself: Other DNA sequences in the same sample also yield this CDR3. This chain joins TRBV27 and TRBJ1-3; tentatively, D is TRBD1 (6 bases). The CDR3 loop spans 15 amino acids. CDR1 and CDR2 from the germline V gene are MNHEY and SMNVEV (reference sequence). The V end was cut by 5 bases, the J end by 0 bases, with 11 bases between. The CDR3 protein is CASSPTGRSGNTIYF. The CDR3 DNA sequence: TGTGCCAGCAGTCCGACAGGACGCTCTGGAAACACCATATATTTT.

The chain joins TRBV30 to TRBJ1-2, with D possibly TRBD1 on 5 matching bases. CDR1 and CDR2 (germline): GTSNPN, SVGIG (reference sequence). Between the trimmed V and J ends, which lost 3 bases and 6 bases, there was a span of 14 bases. There are 13 residues in the CDR3. The CDR3 is CAWRRGTEDGYTF. The CDR3 DNA sequence: TGTGCCTGGAGGCGCGGGACGGAAGATGGCTACACCTTC. Full variable domain (outside the CDR3, taken from reference TRBV30 and TRBJ1-2): SQTIHQWPATLVQPVGSPLSLECTVEGTSNPNLYWYRQAAGRGLQLLFYSVGIGQISSEVPQNLSASRPQDRQFILSSKKLLLSDSGFYLCAWRRGTEDGYTFGSGTRLTVV.

The chain is built from TRBV18 and TRBJ2-2, with TRBD1 matching 8 bases. V lost 3 bases to trimming and J lost 3 bases; unmatched junction nucleotides: 6. This CDR3 region has 16 residues. Germline V lookup: CDR1 KGHSH, CDR2 LQKENI. CDR3 protein: CASSPRQGTDTGELFF. CDR3 bases: TGTGCCAGCTCACCCCGACAGGGGACGGACACCGGGGAGCTGTTTTTT.

This chain links TRBV5-1 with TRBJ2-5; a possible D gene is TRBD2 (6 bases). The CDR3 consists of 16 residues. V was trimmed by 3 bases and J by 4 bases, leaving 19 bases between them. The germline V gene encodes CDR1 SGHRS and CDR2 YFSETQ. CDR3 bases: TGCGCCAGCAGCTGGGGAGATCGACGGGGAGGAGAGACCCAGTACTTC. It encodes CASSWGDRRGGETQYF.

The V gene is TRBV9, the J gene TRBJ2-2, with 14 bases lining up with TRBD2. CDR3 size: 23 residues. With V trimmed by 0 bases and J by 5 bases, 21 bases remained unmatched. Germline loops: CDR1 SGDLS, CDR2 YYNGEE. In DNA form, the CDR3 reads TGTGCCAGCAGCGTAGAGGCAGGGGGCCACCCGGGACTAGCGGGGGTATGGACCGGGGAGCTGTTTTTT. Protein: CASSVEAGGHPGLAGVWTGELFF.

The DNA of the CDR3 is TGTGCCAGTAAAAGCAGCGGGGCTTCCGGCACAGATACGCAGTATTTT. This encodes CASKSSGASGTDTQYF. V usage is TRBV19 and J usage is TRBJ2-3, with 7 nucleotides matching TRBD2. Germline CDR1 reads LNHDA; CDR2 reads SQIVND (reference sequence). The CDR3 is 16 amino acids. V trimming: 7 bases; J trimming: 1 base; junction bases outside the gene matches: 11.

This sequence joins TRBV29-1 and TRBJ2-2, with D possibly TRBD1 on 6 matching bases. Trimming removed 5 bases from V and 5 bases from J, with 15 bases in between. This CDR3 contains 14 residues. Germline CDR1 and CDR2: SQVTM and ANQGSEA. The CDR3 protein is CSVFALGGTGELFF. In DNA form, the CDR3 reads TGCAGCGTTTTTGCACTAGGGGGAACCGGGGAGCTGTTTTTT.

This clone was found many times. The rearrangement uses TRBV24-1 and TRBJ2-5; TRBD1 matches 7 bases. Germline V gene data show CDR1 as KGHDR and CDR2 as SFDVKD. V lost 3 bases to trimming and J lost 0 bases; unmatched junction nucleotides: 6. This CDR3 has 16 amino acids. The CDR3 protein is CATSDPQGPYQETQYF. The CDR3 nucleotides read TGTGCCACCAGTGATCCACAGGGGCCATACCAAGAGACCCAGTACTTC.

In this sample, this clone turned up a few times. The J gene is TRBJ1-2, the V gene TRBV7-9, with TRBD1 identical over 9 bases. V was pared by 5 bases and J by 8 bases, with 15 bases of the junction left unmatched. In germline, CDR1 is SEHNR, CDR2 FQNEAQ (reference sequence). The CDR3 is 16 residues long. Here the CDR3 reads CASSPRTGDSVSGYTF. The DNA of the CDR3 is TGTGCCAGCAGCCCTAGGACAGGGGATAGCGTGAGCGGCTACACCTTC. Together with reference TRBV7-9 and TRBJ1-2, the CDR3 gives the full variable domain: DTGVSQNPRHKITKRGQNVTFRCDPISEHNRLYWYRQTLGQGPEFLTYFQNEAQLEKSRLLSDRFSAERPKGSFSTLEIQRTEQGDSAMYLCASSPRTGDSVSGYTFGSGTRLTVV.

The chain couples TRBV2 to TRBJ2-3, with 11 bases fitting TRBD2. The CDR3 is 14 amino acids. CDR1 SNHLY and CDR2 FYNNEI come from the germline V gene. Here the CDR3 DNA reads TGTGCAGCAGTAGCGGGGGGGCGCACAGATACGCAGTATTTT. Translation gives CAAVAGGRTDTQYF.

A single count supports this clone. The genes are TRBV19 and TRBJ2-7, with 10 nucleotides matching TRBD1. This CDR3 has 16 residues. Trimming took 2 bases from V and 5 from J; bases not matched to a gene: 9. Germline values: CDR1 LNHDA, CDR2 SQIVND (reference sequence). DNA of the CDR3: TGTGCCAGTAGTATACCGAGACAGGGGGCTAAAGACGAGCAGTACTTC. It yields the protein CASSIPRQGAKDEQYF.

The V and J genes are TRBV4-1 and TRBJ2-7; TRBD1 might be the D (5 bases). CDR1 and CDR2 from the germline V gene are MGHRA and YSYEKL. This CDR3 contains 15 residues. V was cut by 0 bases and J by 7 bases, with 16 bases left in between. In DNA form, the CDR3 reads TGCGCCAGCAGCCAAGATCCACAGGCCGTGGGAGAGCAGTACTTC. This encodes CASSQDPQAVGEQYF.

This clone came up many times. The V call is TRBV19, the J call TRBJ2-2; D remains unclear. The CDR3 is 15 residues long. V was cut by 3 bases and J by 4 bases, with 12 bases left in between. CDR1 is LNHDA and CDR2 is SQIVND in the germline V gene (reference sequence). CDR3 sequence (DNA): TGTGCCAGTAGTATGTACTCAGGCCTCACCGGGGAGCTGTTTTTT. It codes for CASSMYSGLTGELFF. Using reference TRBV19 and TRBJ2-2 for the parts outside the CDR3, the full variable domain is DGGITQSPKYLFRKEGQNVTLSCEQNLNHDAMYWYRQDPGQGLRLIYYSQIVNDFQKGDIAEGYSVSREKKESFPLTVTSAQKNPTAFYLCASSMYSGLTGELFFGEGSRLTVL.

The gene calls are TRBV19 and TRBJ2-7, with 7 bases identical to TRBD1. The length of the CDR3 is 13 residues. Germline CDR1 and CDR2: LNHDA and SQIVND (reference sequence). V was clipped by 8 bases and J by 0 bases; unmatched bases: 4. The CDR3 reads CASVDRSSYEQYF. The CDR3 DNA sequence: TGTGCCAGTGTGGACAGGAGCTCCTACGAGCAGTACTTC.

This clone is a singleton in its sample. V and J are TRBV7-9 and TRBJ2-7, with D perhaps matching TRBD2 (7 bases). V lost 6 bases to trimming and J lost 3 bases, with 27 bases between them. This CDR3 is built from 18 residues. CDR1 is SEHNR and CDR2 is FQNEAQ in the germline V gene (reference sequence). The CDR3: CASSPRGGESSSYYEQYF. In DNA form, the CDR3 reads TGTGCCAGCAGTCCGAGGGGGGGCGAGTCTAGCTCTTACTACGAGCAGTACTTC.

V gene TRBV9 combines with J gene TRBJ1-4; 12 positions match TRBD1. The CDR3 totals 18 residues. J gave up 2 bases and V 3 bases, and 8 bases lay outside the gene matches. CDR1 and CDR2 (germline): SGDLS, YYNGEE. This CDR3 is CASSAAGTGGLTNEKLFF. CDR3 nucleotides: TGTGCCAGCAGCGCGGCGGGGACAGGGGGCTTGACTAATGAAAAACTGTTTTTT.

This sequence joins TRBV6-6 and TRBJ1-5; maybe TRBD1 (6 bases). The germline V and J ends were trimmed by 2 bases and 4 bases, with 15 bases remaining between them. Germline V lookup: CDR1 MNHNY, CDR2 SVGAGI (reference sequence). The CDR3 totals 16 residues. The CDR3 DNA reads TGTGCCAGCAGTTACGCCCCGGGGGGCGGGAATCAGCCCCAGCATTTT. Translation gives CASSYAPGGGNQPQHF.

The gene calls are TRBV2 and TRBJ1-3; D is possibly TRBD1 (5 bases). The CDR3 spans 14 residues. Germline V gene data show CDR1 as SNHLY and CDR2 as FYNNEI. The V end lost 8 bases, the J end lost 3 bases, and 14 bases lay between the germline ends. The CDR3 bases are TGTGCCAGCTCCCAGGGAGGGATTGGAAACACCATATATTTT. Its protein product is CASSQGGIGNTIYF.